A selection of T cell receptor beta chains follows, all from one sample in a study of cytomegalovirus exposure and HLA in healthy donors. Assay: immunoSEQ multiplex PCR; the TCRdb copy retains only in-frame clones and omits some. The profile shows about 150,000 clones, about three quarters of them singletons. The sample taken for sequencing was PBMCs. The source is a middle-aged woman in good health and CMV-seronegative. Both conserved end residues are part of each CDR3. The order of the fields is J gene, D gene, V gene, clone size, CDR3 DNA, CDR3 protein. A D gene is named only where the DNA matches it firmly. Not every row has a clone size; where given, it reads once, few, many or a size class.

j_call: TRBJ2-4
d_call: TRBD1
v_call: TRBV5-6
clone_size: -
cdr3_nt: TGTGCCAGCAGCCGGACAGGTTGGAACATTCAGTACTTC
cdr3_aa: CASSRTGWNIQYF

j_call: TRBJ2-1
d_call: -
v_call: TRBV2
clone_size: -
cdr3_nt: TGTGCCAGCAGTTCGGGATATGAGCAGTTCTTC
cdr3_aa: CASSSGYEQFF

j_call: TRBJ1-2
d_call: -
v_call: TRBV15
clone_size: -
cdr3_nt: TGTGCCACCAGCAGCCCGGGGATCTATGGCTACACCTTC
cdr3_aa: CATSSPGIYGYTF

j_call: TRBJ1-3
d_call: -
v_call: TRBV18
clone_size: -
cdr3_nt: TGTGCCAGCTCACCGCAGCAGGTTGATGGAAACACCATATATTTT
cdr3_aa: CASSPQQVDGNTIYF

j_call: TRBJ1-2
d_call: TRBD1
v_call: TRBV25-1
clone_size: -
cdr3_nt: TGTGCCAGCAGTGGGGGACAGGGGGAGTTCGGCTATGGCTACACCTTC
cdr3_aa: CASSGGQGEFGYGYTF

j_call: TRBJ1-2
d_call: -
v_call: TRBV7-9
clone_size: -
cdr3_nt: TGTGCCAGCAGCTTAGCGCGGGCAGCTTACTATGGCTACACCTTC
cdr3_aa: CASSLARAAYYGYTF

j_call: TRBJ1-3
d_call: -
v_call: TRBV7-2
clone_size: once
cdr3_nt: TGTGCCAGCAGCTTAGGGGCGTTCTCTGGAAACACCATATATTTT
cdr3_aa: CASSLGAFSGNTIYF

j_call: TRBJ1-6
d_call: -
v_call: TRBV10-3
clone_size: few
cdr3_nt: TGTGCCATCAGTGACAGTTTGAATTCACCCCTCCACTTT
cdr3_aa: CAISDSLNSPLHF

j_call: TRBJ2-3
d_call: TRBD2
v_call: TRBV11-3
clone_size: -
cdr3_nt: TGTGCCAGCAGCGGTACTCTAGCGGGAGGGTTGACAGATACGCAGTATTTT
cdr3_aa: CASSGTLAGGLTDTQYF

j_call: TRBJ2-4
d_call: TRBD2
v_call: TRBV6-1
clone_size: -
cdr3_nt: TGTGCCAGCAGTGGGTCTCTAGCGGGGCCTCAGTACTTC
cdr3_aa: CASSGSLAGPQYF

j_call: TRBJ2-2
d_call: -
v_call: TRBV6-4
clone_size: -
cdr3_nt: TGTGCCAGCAGTGAAGACGGTTCAGGCACCGGGGAGCTGTTTTTT
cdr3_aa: CASSEDGSGTGELFF

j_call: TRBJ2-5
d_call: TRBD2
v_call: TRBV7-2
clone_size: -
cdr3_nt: TGTGCCAGCAGCTCGGGAGTCCGACTAGCGGGAGACGAGACCCAGTACTTC
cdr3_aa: CASSSGVRLAGDETQYF

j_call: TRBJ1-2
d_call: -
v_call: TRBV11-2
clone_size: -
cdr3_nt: TGTGCCAGCAGCTCGCAGACTTATGGCTACACCTTC
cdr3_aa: CASSSQTYGYTF

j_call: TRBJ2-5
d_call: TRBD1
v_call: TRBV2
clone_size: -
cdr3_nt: TGTGCCAGCAATAGTGACAGGGGGCGGAGGATGGAGACCCAGTACTTC
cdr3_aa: CASNSDRGRRMETQYF

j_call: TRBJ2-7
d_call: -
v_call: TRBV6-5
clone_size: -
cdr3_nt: TGTGCCAGCAGTCTTAGCCAGATCTCCTACGAGCAGTACTTC
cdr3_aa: CASSLSQISYEQYF

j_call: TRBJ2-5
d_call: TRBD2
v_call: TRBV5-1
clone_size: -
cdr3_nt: TGCGCCAGCAGCTTGGCCTTCGCGGGGGGCCAGTACTTC
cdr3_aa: CASSLAFAGGQYF

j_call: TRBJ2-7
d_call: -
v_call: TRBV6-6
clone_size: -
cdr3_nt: TGTGCCAGCAGAGCCGACAGACCCGAGCAGTACTTC
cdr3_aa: CASRADRPEQYF

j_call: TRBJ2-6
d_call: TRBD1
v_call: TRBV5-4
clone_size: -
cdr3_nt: TGTGCCAGCAGCCTATCTACAGGGGTGGCTGGGGCCAACGTCCTGACTTTC
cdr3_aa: CASSLSTGVAGANVLTF

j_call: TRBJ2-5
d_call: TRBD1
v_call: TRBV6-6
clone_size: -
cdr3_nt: TGTGCCAGCAGTTACCGACGACAGGGCCAAGAGACCCAGTACTTC
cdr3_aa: CASSYRRQGQETQYF

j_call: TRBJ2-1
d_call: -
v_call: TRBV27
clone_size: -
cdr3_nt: TGTGCCAGCAGTCACATTCAGGCCCTCCAGGGAAGCAATGAGCAGTTCTTC
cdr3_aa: CASSHIQALQGSNEQFF

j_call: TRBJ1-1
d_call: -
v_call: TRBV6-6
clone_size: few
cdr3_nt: TGTGCCAGCAGTAGGAAGACTGCTAACACTGAAGCTTTCTTT
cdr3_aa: CASSRKTANTEAFF

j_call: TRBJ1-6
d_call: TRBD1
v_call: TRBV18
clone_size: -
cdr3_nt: TGTGCCAGCTCACCAGGCACAGGGGGCATTTCACCCCTCCACTTT
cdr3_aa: CASSPGTGGISPLHF

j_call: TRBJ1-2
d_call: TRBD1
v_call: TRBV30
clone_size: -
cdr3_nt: TGTGCCTGGGTATGGACAGGCCGAAACTATGGCTACACCTTC
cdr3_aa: CAWVWTGRNYGYTF

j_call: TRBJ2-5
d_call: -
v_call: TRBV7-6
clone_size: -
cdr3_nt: TGTGCCAGCAGCTTAGACGAAACAGGGATGGGCGAGACCCAGTACTTC
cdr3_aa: CASSLDETGMGETQYF

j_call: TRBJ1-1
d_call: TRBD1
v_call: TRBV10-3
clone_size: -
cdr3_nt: TGTGCCATCAGAAGCGCAGGGGGCGACACTGAAGCTTTCTTT
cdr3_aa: CAIRSAGGDTEAFF

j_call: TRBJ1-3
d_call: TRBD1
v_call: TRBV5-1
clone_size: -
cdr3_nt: TGCGCCAGCAGCTTTACTCCCGGACAGGGGAGGAGAAACACCATATATTTT
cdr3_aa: CASSFTPGQGRRNTIYF

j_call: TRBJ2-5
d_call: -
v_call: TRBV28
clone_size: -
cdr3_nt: TGTGCCAGCAGAGCGGTTCGGGAGACCCAGTACTTC
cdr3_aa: CASRAVRETQYF

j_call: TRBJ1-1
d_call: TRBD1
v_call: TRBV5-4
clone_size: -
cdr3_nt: TGTGCCAGCAGCTCCCGACAGGGGCTTATCCCTGAAGCTTTCTTT
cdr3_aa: CASSSRQGLIPEAFF

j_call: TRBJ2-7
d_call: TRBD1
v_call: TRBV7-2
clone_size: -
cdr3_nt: TGTGCCAGCAGCGGGGGGGACAGGGGTTACGAGCAGTACTTC
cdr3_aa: CASSGGDRGYEQYF